This TCR beta chain was documented in a study of long-term antiretroviral therapy in people with HIV. No fewer than two post-ART and no fewer than one pre-ART PBMC samples existed for each donor. Before DNA extraction, about 1-11 million cryopreserved PBMC were held in the samples. Investigators performed immunoSEQ version v3.0 at survey level. The assay was immunoSEQ multiplex PCR, and TCRdb's table has in-frame clones only and misses some. This sample has about 20,000 clones, with less than 95% found just once. CDR1 and CDR2 (germline): LGHNA, YSLEER. The V end lost 5 bases, the J end lost 7 bases, and 17 bases lay between the germline ends. The CDR3 loop spans 14 amino acids.

The sequence was obtained from a woman aged 30 to 39 with HIV. The starting material was unsorted PBMCs, obtained approximately 4.5 years before starting antiretroviral therapy. This chain connects TRBV4-3 to TRBJ2-5, with D perhaps TRBD2 (5 bases). CDR3 bases: TGCGCCAGCAGCGCAGACGACTCGGGGTTGACCCAGTACTTC. It yields the protein CASSADDSGLTQYF.